The clone carrying this TCR beta chain was counted only a few times. Measured with immunoSEQ multiplex PCR; TCRdb has only the in-frame clones, and not every one. The sample yields 55,000 to 80,000 clones, more than 70% seen once. This sample is part of a study of OX40 agonist ivuxolimab in advanced cancers. Overall study context: An anti-OX40 (CD134) antibody with agonistic activity, ivuxolimab, was administered to patients.

This receptor was taken from an adult with an advanced solid tumor such as melanoma, head and neck, liver or kidney cancer. The sequencing here drew on CD4+ or CD8+ T cells sorted from blood, taken in a trial of the OX40 agonist ivuxolimab.

The CDR3 sequence: CASSLFLGPRDEQFF. The DNA for the CDR3 is TGTGCCAGCAGCCTGTTTTTGGGTCCCCGCGATGAGCAGTTCTTC. The rearrangement links TRBV5-6 to TRBJ2-1; no firm D call. There are 15 residues in the CDR3. Germline-derived CDR1 and CDR2 are SGHDT and YYEEEE. V lost 4 bases to trimming and J lost 8 bases, with 19 bases between them.